This T cell receptor (beta chain) was identified in a study of shared clonotypes between healthy human individuals. Clones were sequenced by immunoSEQ multiplex PCR, and TCRdb holds only the in-frame ones, with some missing. The table includes about 2.4 million clones, approximately 93% detected once. The germline gives CDR1 MNHNS, CDR2 SASEGT. Trimming removed 7 bases from V and 3 bases from J, with 19 bases in between. This CDR3 is 15 amino acids long. The sequence was collected from a man aged 18 to 29 in good health. Some clones in this sample may be carry-over from other donors' samples. Source material: naive CD4+ T cells from PBMCs. The subset: CD45RA+ positively selected. The V call is TRBV6-1, the J call TRBJ2-7; D is undetermined. CDR3 in DNA: TGTGCCAGCATTAGGCTCGGGCAAGCCAACTACGAGCAGTACTTC. It specifies CASIRLGQANYEQYF.